This entry concerns a single T cell receptor (beta chain). What it recognizes is unknown. This sample was taken from a study of cytomegalovirus exposure and HLA in healthy donors. Study context: As an earlier analysis found, 180 million or so T cells yielded about 120 million unique TCR beta sequences.

The PCR ran on 60 Vbeta and 13 Jbeta primers. Libraries were prepared by immunoSEQ multiplex PCR; TCRdb keeps only in-frame clonotypes and omits some of them. This repertoire shows under 60,000 clones, almost 85% found once; its top ten account for 2.9%. General study results and limits: Associated with HLA alleles at 0.05 false discovery rate in a later analysis were 17,000 or so TCR beta sequences. Analyses of presence/absence relied on an assumption of roughly uniform sequencing depth across donors. V- and J-gene trimming of TCR beta was linked (in a later analysis) to a missense DCLRE1C variant.

Germline CDR1 is MDHEN and CDR2 is SYDVKM. V shed 6 bases and J shed 3 bases, with 15 bases lying between them. The CDR3 runs to 14 residues. The material sequenced was PBMCs. This chain links TRBV28 with TRBJ2-7, with D possibly TRBD1 on 6 matching bases. The TCR comes from a man aged 50 to 59 in good health and CMV-seronegative. In DNA, the CDR3 is TGTGCCAGCAGCCCAAGAAAGACAGGCTACGAGCAGTACTTC. It yields the protein CASSPRKTGYEQYF.